This T cell receptor beta chain is drawn from a study of shared clonotypes between healthy human individuals. Germline V lookup: CDR1 SGHTS, CDR2 YDEGEE. V was shortened by 3 bases and J by 2 bases, with 11 bases between the two germline ends. This CDR3 has 14 residues. Worth noting for this clone: What it binds is unknown.

The study's findings and limits: In this cohort, only blood was sampled, and tissue repertoires likely differ.

Sorted-subset replicate PCRs used 200 ng DNA, 25,000 to 30,000 T cell genomes. Generated by immunoSEQ multiplex PCR, the TCRdb table keeps only in-frame clones and is missing some. The data show about 2.5 million clones, around 93% seen once. This chain links TRBV5-8 with TRBJ1-2; D remains ambiguous. Sequenced: naive CD4+ T cells from PBMCs. As for subset: CD45RA+ positively selected. This TCR derives from a man aged 18 to 35 in good health. Some clones in this sample may be carry-over from other donors' samples. The CDR3 DNA reads TGTGCCAGCAGCTCAGTGACGCTCAACTATGGCTACACCTTC. Protein sequence: CASSSVTLNYGYTF.